This TCR beta chain was sequenced during a study of blood T cell repertoires in COVID-19. The CDR3 runs to 12 residues. V lost 7 bases, J lost 5 bases, and 8 bases stayed unmatched. Germline V gives CDR1 SQVTM, CDR2 ANQGSEA. Authors' analysis steps: Counts of nucleated cells, estimated from reference gene primer amplification, were obtained. Sequencing was performed with immunoSEQ multiplex PCR; in TCRdb, only in-frame clones are kept and a portion is missing. V, J and clone size are taken as reported in that table, and D and trimming were inferred from the DNA itself. The sample yields some 58,000 clones, approximately 78% seen once.

The V and J genes are TRBV29-1 and TRBJ2-7, with TRBD1 matching 7 bases. The origin of this receptor is a man between 60 and 75 years old with COVID-19, enrolled during active disease. The sequencing sample was made of peripheral blood. The CDR3 loop reads CSAVTGSDEQYF. In nucleotides, the CDR3 is TGCAGCGCCGTGACAGGGTCCGACGAGCAGTACTTC.